Listed below are T cell receptor beta chains from one sample, sequenced in a study of cytotoxic CD8 clonotypes in ibrutinib-treated CLL. TCRdb keeps only in-frame clones here, not all; method: immunoSEQ multiplex PCR. The sample holds nearly 300,000 clones, around 69% seen once. The sample consisted of PBMCs, taken at disease progression, from a patient treated with ibrutinib. The receptors derive from a human donor with chronic lymphocytic leukemia. The CDR3 runs from the conserved cysteine through the conserved F or W. A D gene is named only where the DNA matches it firmly. Clone size is shown for a subset of rows, as once, few, many or a class of expanded clone.

TRBD1 . TRBJ1-2 TRBV9 CASSVVGTGGPYGYTF TGTGCCAGCAGCGTAGTTGGGACAGGGGGCCCCTATGGCTACACCTTC
TRBD1 . TRBJ1-2 TRBV19 CATSDRANYGYTF TGTGCCACCTCGGACAGGGCTAACTATGGCTACACCTTC
. . TRBJ1-5 TRBV15 CATSRGGAGGQPQHF TGTGCCACCAGCAGAGGGGGGGCAGGTGGACAGCCCCAGCATTTT
. . TRBJ2-3 TRBV19 CATSQVDTQYF TGTGCCACCTCACAGGTTGATACGCAGTATTTT
. once TRBJ1-1 TRBV6-6 CASRGFPPRTEAFF TGTGCCAGCAGAGGGTTTCCCCCCAGGACTGAAGCTTTCTTT
TRBD1 . TRBJ1-2 TRBV6-6 CASIRGRGYTF TGTGCCAGCATAAGGGGGCGAGGCTACACCTTC
. . TRBJ2-3 TRBV11-2 CASSLDWGRRNTDTQYF TGTGCCAGCAGCTTAGATTGGGGACGAAGGAACACAGATACGCAGTATTTT
TRBD2 . TRBJ2-1 TRBV4-3 CASSQDPPLAAPPYNEQFF TGCGCCAGCAGCCAAGATCCCCCCCTAGCGGCTCCACCTTACAATGAGCAGTTCTTC
TRBD2 . TRBJ2-7 TRBV2 CASSWGTSGNYEQYF TGTGCCAGCAGCTGGGGGACTAGCGGGAACTACGAGCAGTACTTC
TRBD2 . TRBJ2-1 TRBV11-1 CASSLKTSGKSSYNEQFF TGTGCCAGCAGCTTAAAGACTAGCGGGAAGAGCTCCTACAATGAGCAGTTCTTC
TRBD1 few TRBJ1-5 TRBV28 CASSLLGQGGNQPQHF TGTGCCAGCAGTTTATTGGGACAGGGAGGGAATCAGCCCCAGCATTTT
. . TRBJ2-7 TRBV11-2 CASSLVFEQYF TGTGCCAGCAGCTTAGTTTTTGAGCAGTACTTC
. . TRBJ2-1 TRBV5-1 CASHQLEQGYNEQFF TGCGCCAGCCACCAGTTAGAACAAGGCTACAATGAGCAGTTCTTC
. few TRBJ1-1 TRBV6-5 CAVEGPLNTEAFF TGTGCCGTGGAGGGACCGTTGAACACTGAAGCTTTCTTT
. . TRBJ1-4 TRBV27 CASSFPLGAGITNEKLFF TGTGCCAGCAGTTTCCCCTTGGGGGCGGGTATTACTAATGAAAAACTGTTTTTT
. . TRBJ1-4 TRBV5-4 CASSRGTTATNEKLFF TGTGCCAGCAGCCGCGGAACCACAGCAACTAATGAAAAACTGTTTTTT
. . TRBJ1-6 TRBV6-1 CASSEVARVFNSPLHF TGTGCCAGCAGTGAAGTAGCGAGGGTTTTCAATTCACCCCTCCACTTT